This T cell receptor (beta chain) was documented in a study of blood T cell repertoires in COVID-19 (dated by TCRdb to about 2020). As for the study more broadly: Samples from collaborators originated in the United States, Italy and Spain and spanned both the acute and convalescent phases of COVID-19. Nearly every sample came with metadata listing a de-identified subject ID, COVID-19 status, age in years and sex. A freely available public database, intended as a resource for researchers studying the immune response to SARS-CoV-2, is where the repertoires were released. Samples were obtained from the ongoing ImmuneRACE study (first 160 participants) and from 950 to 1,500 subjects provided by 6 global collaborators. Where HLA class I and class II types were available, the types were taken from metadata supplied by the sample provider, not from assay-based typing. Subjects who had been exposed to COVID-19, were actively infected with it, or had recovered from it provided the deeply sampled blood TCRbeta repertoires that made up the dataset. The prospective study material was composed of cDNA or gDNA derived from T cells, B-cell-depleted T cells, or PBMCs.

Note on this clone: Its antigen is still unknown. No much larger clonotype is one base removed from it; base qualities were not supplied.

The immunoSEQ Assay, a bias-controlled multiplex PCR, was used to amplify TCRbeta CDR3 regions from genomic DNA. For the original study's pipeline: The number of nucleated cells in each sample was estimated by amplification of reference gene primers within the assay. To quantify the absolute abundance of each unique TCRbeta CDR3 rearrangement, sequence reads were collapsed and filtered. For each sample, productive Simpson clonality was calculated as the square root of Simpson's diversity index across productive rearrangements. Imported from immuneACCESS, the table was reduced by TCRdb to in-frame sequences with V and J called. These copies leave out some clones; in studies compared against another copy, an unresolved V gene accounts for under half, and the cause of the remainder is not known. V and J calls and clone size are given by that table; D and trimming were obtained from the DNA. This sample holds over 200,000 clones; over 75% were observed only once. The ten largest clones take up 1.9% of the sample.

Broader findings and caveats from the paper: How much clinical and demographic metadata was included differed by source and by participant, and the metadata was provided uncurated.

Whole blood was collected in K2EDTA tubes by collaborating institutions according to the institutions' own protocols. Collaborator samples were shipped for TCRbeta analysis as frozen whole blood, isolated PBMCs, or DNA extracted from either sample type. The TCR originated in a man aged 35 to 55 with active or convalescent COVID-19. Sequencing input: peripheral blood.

The CDR3 sequence is CASSFGEGNTEAFF. The sequenced DNA is TGTGCCAGCAGTTTCGGGGAGGGGAACACTGAAGCTTTCTTT. The chain couples TRBV28 to TRBJ1-1, with the D gene too uncertain to name. Deletion took 3 bases off V and 1 base off J, with a span of 9 bases between the germline ends. CDR1 MDHEN and CDR2 SYDVKM were looked up in the germline V gene. The CDR3 goes from the cysteine to the phenylalanine over 14 residues. Only the CDR3 portion is preserved as DNA: 42 bases, with reading frame beginning at the first base.